This T cell receptor beta chain was recorded in a study of tumor and adjacent non-tumor tissue in lung cancer. Study as a whole: Histology: about a dozen adenocarcinoma, a couple of squamous cell carcinoma, 1 small cell lung cancer. Aged about 31 to 80 years, patients included roughly ten men and about 5 women with stage I to III disease.

Whole-study results and caveats: Normal lung showed higher cumulative top 100 clone frequency than tumor. Tumor tissue had significantly higher TCR diversity than normal lung.

About this clonotype itself: Antigen: not known. The germline gene is not matched at one end of the junction; a read error may be the cause.

Three rounds of nested PCR, following a modified ARM-PCR protocol, produced the TCRbeta library. TCRdb reprocessed the multiplex PCR reads via MiXCR and lists one record per CDR3 protein. The sample contains roughly 120,000 distinct CDR3 sequences, under 90% of which appear only once. This sample's RNA came from whole unsorted tissue. Germline V lookup: CDR1 SGHNT, CDR2 YENEEA. There are 16 residues in the CDR3. The sequence was obtained from a man in his 70s with non-small cell lung cancer. Source material: lung tumor tissue. The V call is TRBV11-3, the J call TRBJ2-1, with 10 bases identical to TRBD1. CDR3 amino acids: CASSLDSTGDRGEQFF. CDR3 DNA sequence: TGTGCTAGCAGCTTAGATTCCACGGGGGACAGGGGTGAGCAGTTCTTC.